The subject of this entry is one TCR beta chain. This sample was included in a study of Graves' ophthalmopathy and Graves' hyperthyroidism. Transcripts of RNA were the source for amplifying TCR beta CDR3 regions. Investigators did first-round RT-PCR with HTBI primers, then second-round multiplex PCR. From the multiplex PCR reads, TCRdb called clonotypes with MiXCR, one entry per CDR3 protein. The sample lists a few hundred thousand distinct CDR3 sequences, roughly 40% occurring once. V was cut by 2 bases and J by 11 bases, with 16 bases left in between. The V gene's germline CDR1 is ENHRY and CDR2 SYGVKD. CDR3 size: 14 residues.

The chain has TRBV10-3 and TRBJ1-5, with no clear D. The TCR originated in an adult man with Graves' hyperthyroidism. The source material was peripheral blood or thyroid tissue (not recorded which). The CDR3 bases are TGTGCCATCAGTGAGCTAGAGCTCCAAGAGACCCAGCATTTT. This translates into CAISELELQETQHF.